Listed here is a single T cell receptor beta chain. Using immunoSEQ multiplex PCR, the repertoire was profiled, and TCRdb retains in-frame clones only, with some absent. This sample has tens of thousands of clones; roughly 80% occur once, and the top ten carry roughly 22%. The data are from a study of blood T cell repertoires in COVID-19. In the study overall: Samples representing acute and convalescent COVID-19 were sourced from the United States, Italy and Spain.

V lost 9 bases and J lost 4, with 12 bases in between. The CDR3 is 12 residues long. Germline loops: CDR1 MDHEN, CDR2 SYDVKM. The source of this sequence is a woman in her 70s with acute or convalescent COVID-19. Sequencing was done on a sample of peripheral blood. The chain recombines TRBV28 with TRBJ2-5, with D unresolved. CDR3 nucleotides: TGTGCCAGGGAGCGCGGTGCAGAGACCCAGTACTTC. Protein: CARERGAETQYF.